Presented here are 28 T cell receptor beta chains from one specimen sequenced in a study of blood T cell repertoires in COVID-19. The repertoire was sequenced with immunoSEQ multiplex PCR; TCRdb's copy has only in-frame clones and lacks some. The table has about 56,000 clones, about 88% seen once; the top ten hold 43%. Sequencing input: peripheral blood. Every receptor here comes from a woman aged 55-69 years with COVID-19, enrolled during active disease.

The chain couples TRBV4-1 to TRBJ2-1; D uncertain. Between the trimmed V and J ends, which lost 0 bases and 4 bases, there was a span of 4 bases. The CDR3 extends over 13 amino acids. Per the germline V gene, CDR1 is MGHRA and CDR2 is YSYEKL. The CDR3 coding sequence is TGCGCCAGCAGCCAAGACGAGTACAATGAGCAGTTCTTC. It translates to CASSQDEYNEQFF.

This clone has just one count. V usage is TRBV6-5 and J usage is TRBJ1-5; 7 bases are shared with TRBD1. The CDR3 sequence is 14 residues long. The ends lost 0 bases at V and 6 bases at J; junction bases unmatched: 2. Germline assignment: CDR1 MNHEY and CDR2 SVGAGI. The CDR3 is CASSYSGTVQPQHF. The CDR3 DNA reads TGTGCCAGCAGTTACTCGGGGACAGTTCAGCCCCAGCATTTT.

This chain uses TRBV10-3 with TRBJ1-1; TRBD1 matches at 10 bases. The CDR3 has 13 amino acids. The germline CDR1 and CDR2 sequences are ENHRY and SYGVKD. V trimming: 9 bases; J trimming: 5 bases; junction bases outside the gene matches: 6. In DNA, the CDR3 is TGTGCCATATCCCGACAGGGGGCGACTGAAGCTTTCTTT. This codes for CAISRQGATEAFF.

CDR3 region: CASSQEEGSLGFHQHF. CDR3 nucleotide sequence: TGCGCCAGCAGCCAAGAAGAGGGCAGCTTAGGTTTCCACCAGCATTTT. The genes are TRBV4-1 and TRBJ1-5; D uncertain. The V gene lost 0 bases and the J gene lost 12 bases, with 21 bases spanning the gap. Looked up from germline, CDR1 is MGHRA and CDR2 is YSYEKL. The CDR3 covers 16 residues.

The CDR3 loop is CAITPDRGPFGEQYF. CDR3 DNA sequence: TGTGCCATCACCCCCGACAGGGGGCCGTTTGGCGAGCAGTACTTC. The chain joins TRBV10-3 to TRBJ2-7; 10 bases map to TRBD1. Germline V gene lookup returns CDR1 ENHRY and CDR2 SYGVKD. The V and J ends lost 7 bases and 6 bases, in that order; junction bases with no gene match: 12. The CDR3 sequence is 15 residues long.

The chain recombines TRBV7-2 with TRBJ1-2; 8 bases match TRBD1. Unmatched junction bases numbered 8, after V lost 4 bases and J lost 4 bases. The CDR3 extends over 15 amino acids. Germline-derived CDR1 and CDR2 are SGHTA and FQGNSA. The CDR3 sequence is CASSSDRGRSYGYTF. The CDR3 DNA reads as TGTGCCAGCAGCTCCGACAGGGGAAGGAGCTATGGCTACACCTTC.

Written as DNA, the CDR3 is TGCAGCGCCCTTGGACAGGAAAGCTCCTACGAGCAGTACTTC. Encoded protein: CSALGQESSYEQYF. This sequence joins TRBV29-1 and TRBJ2-7; 7 bases agree with TRBD1. The CDR3 spans 14 residues. Germline V lookup: CDR1 SQVTM, CDR2 ANQGSEA. V shed 7 bases and J 0 bases; nucleotides not matched to a gene: 9.

V and J are TRBV7-9 and TRBJ2-1; 10 bases line up with TRBD2. The V and J ends lost 5 bases and 0 bases, in that order; junction bases with no gene match: 7. This CDR3 contains 17 residues. CDR1 SEHNR and CDR2 FQNEAQ come from the germline V gene (reference sequence). The CDR3: CASSPRLAGNSYNEQFF. In DNA, the CDR3 is TGTGCCAGCAGCCCTAGACTAGCGGGCAACTCCTACAATGAGCAGTTCTTC.

This chain joins TRBV28 and TRBJ2-3, with D uncertain. The CDR3 loop spans 10 amino acids. The V gene lost 8 bases and the J gene lost 4 bases, with 4 bases spanning the gap. Germline CDR1 is MDHEN and CDR2 is SYDVKM. The CDR3 DNA is TGTGCCAGCTTATCAGATACGCAGTATTTT. This sequence encodes CASLSDTQYF. Full variable domain (missing parts from reference TRBV28 and TRBJ2-3): DVKVTQSSRYLVKRTGEKVFLECVQDMDHENMFWYRQDPGLGLRLIYFSYDVKMKEKGDIPEGYSVSREKKERFSLILESASTNQTSMYLCASLSDTQYFGPGTRLTVL.

This sequence joins TRBV7-2 and TRBJ1-3; possible D gene TRBD1, 6 bases. V lost 1 base and J 1 base, leaving 11 bases between the germline ends. The CDR3 is 16 residues long. Germline V CDR1 and CDR2: SGHTA, FQGNSA. The CDR3 region has the DNA TGTGCCAGCAGCTTAGGCCCGAGGGGGTCTGGAAACACCATATATTTT. This sequence encodes CASSLGPRGSGNTIYF.

This chain joins TRBV9 and TRBJ2-4; 7 positions match TRBD1. CDR1 is SGDLS, CDR2 YYNGEE, per germline. The J segment lost 7 bases and the V segment lost 0 bases, leaving 7 bases of the junction unmatched. The CDR3 totals 15 residues. The CDR3 protein is CASSVGGTDTNIQYF. CDR3 DNA sequence: TGTGCCAGCAGCGTAGGTGGGACAGATACGAACATTCAGTACTTC.

The chain carries TRBV6-5 and TRBJ1-5; maybe TRBD1 (5 bases). Trimming took 3 bases from V and 6 from J, leaving 9 bases between them. Germline V gives CDR1 MNHEY, CDR2 SVGAGI. The CDR3 runs 13 residues. In DNA, the CDR3 is TGTGCCAGCAGTTATCAAAGGGGTCAGCCCCAGCATTTT. The encoded protein is CASSYQRGQPQHF.

The rearrangement uses TRBV5-6 and TRBJ2-5; D unclear. The ends were cut back, 6 bases at V and 5 bases at J, with 14 bases in the middle. Per germline, CDR1 SGHDT and CDR2 YYEEEE. This CDR3 spans 13 amino acids. This CDR3 reads CASTLGGAETQYF. The CDR3 bases are TGTGCCAGCACCCTGGGTGGAGCTGAGACCCAGTACTTC.

CDR3 amino acids: CASSLGQDSYEQYF. The CDR3 DNA is TGCGCCAGCAGCTTGGGACAGGACTCCTACGAGCAGTACTTC. The chain uses TRBV5-1 and TRBJ2-7, with D maybe TRBD1 (6 bases). Trimming took off 0 bases at V and 0 bases at J, with 7 bases between the two ends. This CDR3 spans 14 amino acids. Germline CDR1 reads SGHRS; CDR2 reads YFSETQ.

V and J are TRBV6-5 and TRBJ2-1; 7 bases agree with TRBD2. In germline, CDR1 is MNHEY, CDR2 SVGAGI. J was trimmed by 4 bases and V by 8 bases; bases with no gene match: 11. The CDR3 covers 15 residues. The CDR3 region has the DNA TGTGCCAGCCTCGAAGGGAGGGAGAGTTACAATGAGCAGTTCTTC. Its translation: CASLEGRESYNEQFF.

CDR3 in amino acids: CSARGPRGQFF. The CDR3, as DNA: TGCAGTGCTAGAGGGCCCCGGGGGCAGTTCTTC. The chain employs TRBV20-1 and TRBJ2-1; the D gene is possibly TRBD2 (5 bases). Trimming pared 1 base from V and 12 bases from J, leaving 10 bases between. The CDR3 runs to 11 residues. Germline values: CDR1 DFQATT, CDR2 SNEGSKA (reference sequence).

The J gene is TRBJ1-1, the V gene TRBV7-9, with D perhaps matching TRBD1 (5 bases). The CDR3 has 14 amino acids. The V and J ends lost 4 bases and 5 bases respectively, with 14 bases between them. The germline gives CDR1 SEHNR, CDR2 FQNEAQ (reference sequence). The CDR3 protein is CASSYQGRDTEAFF. DNA of the CDR3: TGTGCCAGCAGCTACCAGGGAAGGGATACTGAAGCTTTCTTT.

The V and J genes are TRBV28 and TRBJ2-3, with TRBD2 matching 10 bases. Germline values: CDR1 MDHEN, CDR2 SYDVKM. The CDR3 is made up of 16 amino acids. Unmatched junction bases numbered 11, after V lost 8 bases and J lost 3 bases. The chain's CDR3 is CASPSQREGDTDTQYF. CDR3 sequence (DNA): TGTGCCAGCCCTTCCCAGCGGGAGGGCGATACAGATACGCAGTATTTT.

This clone showed up just a few times. The chain couples TRBV7-2 to TRBJ2-5; D is possibly TRBD1 (5 bases). V was pared by 5 bases and J by 5 bases, with 15 bases between. Germline CDR1 reads SGHTA; CDR2 reads FQGNSA. This CDR3 region has 14 residues. This CDR3 is CASSLSRAEETQYF. The CDR3 DNA follows: TGTGCCAGCAGCCTAAGCAGGGCGGAGGAGACCCAGTACTTC.

The chain combines TRBV30 with TRBJ1-1; no firm D call. V dropped 8 bases and J dropped 5 bases, with 15 bases sitting between them. The CDR3 covers 12 residues. The germline V gene has CDR1 GTSNPN and CDR2 SVGIG (reference sequence). In nucleotides, the CDR3 is TGTGCCGGGTCCCCTAGCCAGACTGAAGCTTTCTTT. It is translated as CAGSPSQTEAFF. The variable domain in full, with the rest retrieved from reference TRBV30 and TRBJ1-1, is SQTIHQWPATLVQPVGSPLSLECTVEGTSNPNLYWYRQAAGRGLQLLFYSVGIGQISSEVPQNLSASRPQDRQFILSSKKLLLSDSGFYLCAGSPSQTEAFFGQGTRLTVV.

The rearrangement links TRBV5-1 to TRBJ1-2, with D unresolved. Germline V gives CDR1 SGHRS, CDR2 YFSETQ. The ends were cut back, 0 bases at V and 0 bases at J, with 12 bases in the middle. CDR3 size: 16 residues. In DNA form, the CDR3 reads TGCGCCAGCAGCTTGGACAGCCTCCCAGCTAACTATGGCTACACCTTC. As protein: CASSLDSLPANYGYTF.

V is TRBV7-9 and J is TRBJ2-7; 9 nucleotides match TRBD2. This CDR3 comprises 14 residues. V dropped 7 bases and J dropped 1; count of bases not matched to a gene: 5. Germline CDR1 reads SEHNR; CDR2 reads FQNEAQ (reference sequence). CDR3 DNA: TGTGCCAGCAAACCGGGACTAGCTTCCTACGAGCAGTACTTC. Its protein is CASKPGLASYEQYF.

The chain couples TRBV11-2 to TRBJ2-5; 12 positions agree with TRBD1. The junction had 5 bases not matched to a gene; V was cut back by 5 bases and J by 4 bases. The CDR3 has 15 residues. CDR1 is SGHAT and CDR2 is FQNNGV in the germline V gene. CDR3 bases: TGTGCCAGCAGCACCGGGACAGGGGGCGGAGAGACCCAGTACTTC. Its protein product is CASSTGTGGGETQYF.

This sequence joins TRBV4-3 and TRBJ2-1, with TRBD2 identical over 7 bases. This CDR3 is built from 15 residues. CDR1 is LGHNA, CDR2 YSLEER, per germline. Trimming removed 0 bases from V and 5 bases from J; junction bases left unmatched: 4. The CDR3 is CASSQDGLADNEQFF. In DNA, the CDR3 is TGCGCCAGCAGCCAAGATGGGCTAGCGGACAATGAGCAGTTCTTC.

This clone was counted only a few times. This rearrangement joins TRBV9 to TRBJ2-7, with D uncertain. Germline CDR1 is SGDLS and CDR2 is YYNGEE. The CDR3 is 14 residues long. V was shortened by 0 bases and J by 0 bases, with 7 bases between the two germline ends. The CDR3: CASSVDVNSYEQYF. The CDR3 nucleotides read TGTGCCAGCAGCGTAGATGTCAACTCCTACGAGCAGTACTTC.

The chain employs TRBV4-2 and TRBJ1-2, with 8 bases fitting TRBD1. Germline V gives CDR1 LGHNA, CDR2 YNFKEQ. The J segment lost 6 bases and the V segment lost 0 bases, leaving 12 bases of the junction unmatched. The CDR3 covers 17 residues. The CDR3 nucleotides are TGTGCCAGCAGCCAAGAACGGACAGGGTGGGGTCGGAATGGCTACACCTTC. Amino acids: CASSQERTGWGRNGYTF.

The rearrangement links TRBV19 to TRBJ1-5, with 10 nucleotides matching TRBD1. In germline, CDR1 is LNHDA, CDR2 SQIVND (reference sequence). The CDR3 length is 20 residues. The V gene end was trimmed by 0 bases and the J gene end by 0 bases; junction bases not matched to a gene: 11. The CDR3 sequence: CASSIDAPGQGFPSNQPQHF. In DNA, the CDR3 is TGTGCCAGTAGTATAGATGCGCCGGGACAGGGGTTCCCTAGCAATCAGCCCCAGCATTTT.

As DNA, the CDR3 is TGTGCCAGCACCGCCAGGACACCCTATATTGGGGAGCTGTTTTTT. Translated, it gives CASTARTPYIGELFF. The chain recombines TRBV13 with TRBJ2-2, with a tentative D call TRBD1 (5 bases). With 7 bases removed from V and 8 bases from J, the gap between germline ends came to 20 bases. Germline V gene lookup returns CDR1 PRHDT and CDR2 FYEKMQ (reference sequence). The CDR3 loop spans 15 amino acids.